This T cell receptor (beta chain) was identified during a study of shared clonotypes between healthy human individuals. Genomic DNA (from each subset) was split evenly across several immunoSEQ plates. Generated by immunoSEQ multiplex PCR, the TCRdb table keeps only in-frame clones and is missing some. The sample lists roughly 1,500,000 clones; approximately 98% were seen once. Both subsets, CD45RA+ naive and CD45RA-negative memory, were split from the CD4+ cells. The V end was cut by 5 bases, the J end by 5 bases, with 18 bases between. This CDR3 is built from 16 residues. Per the germline V gene, CDR1 is SEHNR and CDR2 is FQNEAQ (reference sequence).

Sequences were obtained from naive CD4+ T cells sorted from blood. Subset defined: CD45RA+ positively selected. The sequence was obtained from a man in his thirties or forties in good health. V usage is TRBV7-9 and J usage is TRBJ2-2; the D gene is possibly TRBD1 (6 bases). The CDR3 region has the DNA TGTGCCAGCAGCCGTCCCGCCAGGGGTCGGACCGGGGAGCTGTTTTTT. Protein product: CASSRPARGRTGELFF.